This T cell receptor (beta chain) was documented in a study of shared clonotypes between healthy human individuals (TCRdb year 2020). Describing the broader study: The cohort included three men and a couple of women between 18 and 49 years of age. Per donor, leukapheresis produced somewhere between about 0.8 and 9 billion PBMCs. For each donor, CD4 naive and CD4 memory were each given three plates, CD8 naive was given two plates, and CD8 memory was given one plate. To increase sequencing depth and limit assay-specific biases, different laboratories used diverse techniques to prepare libraries and sequence TCR repertoires. Blood TCR repertoires of a handful of healthy adults were deeply sequenced to estimate repertoire size and the extent of clonotype sharing between individuals. General findings and caveats noted by the study authors: Rarefaction of sorted-subset datasets indicated incomplete sequencing despite the large sequencing depth. Higher generation probabilities were observed for clonotypes shared by all four sorted-subset donors than for non-shared clonotypes. Estimated clonotype richness was generally larger for naive than for memory subsets. Sharing across several donors was observed for approximately 5% of naive CD4, 3% to 3.5% of naive CD8, about 2.3% of memory CD4, and about 0.4% of memory CD8 clonotypes. The small number of donors limited the genetic and exposure-history diversity represented. Sampling was limited to blood, and TCR repertoires in tissue likely differ from TCR repertoires in blood. Pairwise subsampling led to the expectation that sequencing depth would affect the degree of clonotype sharing among donors.

Note on this clone: This receptor's antigen is unknown. Qualities for individual bases were not recorded, and no much larger clone is one base off.

CDR1 and CDR2 are drawn from the germline V gene: MDHEN, SYDVKM. V lost 5 bases and J lost 7 bases, and the count of bases not matched to a germline gene is 8. The CDR3 spans 15 residues, from the cysteine through the phenylalanine. The kept DNA is CDR3 alone, 45 bases in frame from the first base. CD8 naive samples were CD45RO-negative cells positively selected for CCR7, giving a CD45RA+CCR7+ population that excluded TemRA cells. The donors were healthy, HIV-negative adults with no recently reported acute infections or vaccinations. Only Caucasian adults living in Nashville, Tennessee, USA were represented among the donors. Blood was obtained by leukapheresis, after which PBMCs were separated by Ficoll-Histopaque density gradient centrifugation and cryopreserved in liquid nitrogen vapor phase. Analytical flow cytometry was used to check the purity and quantity of every magnetically sorted T cell population. Genomic DNA was isolated from each sorted fraction and quantified by UV absorbance on a Nanodrop 2000c.

TCR CDR3 regions were amplified from genomic DNA by multiplex PCR using the deep immunoSEQ assay. Extracted genomic DNA from each cell subset was spread evenly across all wells of several immunoSEQ 96-well plates, with each plate serving as a replicate. For sorted subsets, 200 to 250 ng of genomic DNA, equivalent to 25,000 to 35,000 T cell genomes, went into each replicate PCR. Purified libraries were quantified with a Qubit 3.0 fluorometer, sized on a Bioanalyzer 2100, and re-quantified with the KAPA Library Quantification kit. Every immunoSEQ 96-well plate was sequenced on a separate single-read 150-cycle Illumina NextSeq 550 flow cell. In the original analysis: The immunoSEQ output contained only junctional sequences without quality scores, so filtering could not match that applied to full-length reads. To assign V/J genes and CDR3, sequences were annotated against IMGT germline references using PyIR, a Python wrapper for IgBLAST v1.9. Reads with weak V/J assignments (E-value above 1e-6), missing CDR3, stop codons, out-of-frame junctions, or ambiguous translated residues were removed. A V3J clonotype was defined by an identical inferred V gene, J gene, and CDR3 amino acid sequence. To compute the percentage overlap between repertoires, the number of shared unique clonotypes was divided by the size of the smaller repertoire. RTK rarefaction, the Chao1 estimator, and Recon v2.1 estimates of unobserved clonotypes were used to assess repertoire richness. Generation probabilities for all TCRbeta clonotypes obtained by the gDNA method from a few donors were computed using OLGA. TCRdb's version of the immuneACCESS table is confined to in-frame rearrangements and falls short of the full clone set. An unresolved V gene accounts for under half of the shortfall where checked; the remainder is of unknown origin. The DNA was the basis for D and trimming; V, J and clone size are from that table. The sample table holds nearly 600,000 clones, of which nearly 97% were seen once. The ten biggest clones cover 0.09% to 0.13% of the sample.

Sequencing was carried out using naive CD8+ T cells sorted from blood. In the paper's terms, the cell subset or site label means: CD45RA+CCR7+. This clonotype was obtained from a woman aged 25 to 39 in good health. This receptor chain uses TRBV28 and TRBJ1-2, with TRBD1 identical over 12 junction bases. The CDR3 protein sequence reads: CASSQPGQGASGYTF. The nucleotide sequence reads as follows: TGTGCCAGCAGTCAGCCGGGACAGGGGGCTTCTGGCTACACCTTC.